The TCR beta chain under discussion was sequenced for a study of T-cell memory formation after mild COVID-19. TCRdb itself ran the 5' RACE reads through MiXCR, one entry per CDR3 protein. The sample records 150,000 or so distinct CDR3 sequences, approximately 15% being singletons. The junction had 8 bases not matched to a gene; V was cut back by 9 bases and J by 3 bases. The CDR3 is 13 residues long. CDR1 and CDR2 (germline): LGHNA, YNFKEQ. In its sample, this clonotype was seen a few times. The sequencing input was PBMCs or a T cell subset sorted from them (not recorded which). This receptor was obtained from an adult woman who had mild COVID-19 (a few samples of this study predate the infection). Cell type and time point are not known. The chain has TRBV4-2 and TRBJ2-7, with TRBD1 identical over 7 bases. CDR3 residues: CASGMGQLYEQYF. The CDR3 nucleotides read TGTGCCAGTGGGATGGGACAGCTCTACGAGCAGTACTTC.